This entry lists 22 T cell receptor beta chains sequenced from one sample in a study of cytotoxic CD8 clonotypes in ibrutinib-treated CLL. Sequenced by immunoSEQ multiplex PCR; TCRdb stores in-frame clones only, minus some. The table has around 10,000 clones, around three quarters seen once. This specimen was PBMCs, taken at disease progression, from a patient treated with ibrutinib. The receptor source for this set is a human donor with chronic lymphocytic leukemia.

This chain links TRBV5-1 with TRBJ2-7; D is possibly TRBD1 or TRBD2 (7 bases each). CDR1 SGHRS and CDR2 YFSETQ come from the germline V gene. Between the trimmed V and J ends, which lost 3 bases and 3 bases, there was a span of 13 bases. The CDR3 covers 14 residues. CDR3 sequence: CASSSQGGVYEQYF. CDR3 in DNA: TGCGCCAGCAGCTCCCAGGGGGGGGTCTACGAGCAGTACTTC.

This rearrangement joins TRBV28 to TRBJ1-5; 8 bases are shared with TRBD1. The CDR3 covers 15 residues. V trimming: 2 bases; J trimming: 3 bases; junction bases outside the gene matches: 3. From germline, CDR1 is MDHEN and CDR2 SYDVKM. The CDR3 nucleotides read TGTGCCAGCAGTTTACGGGACAGGTACAATCAGCCCCAGCATTTT. As protein: CASSLRDRYNQPQHF.

The rearrangement links TRBV15 to TRBJ2-2; the D call may be TRBD1 or TRBD2 (5 bases each). This CDR3 is 18 amino acids long. Per the germline V gene, CDR1 is LNHNV and CDR2 is YYDKDF (reference sequence). Trimming shortened V by 0 bases and J by 2 bases, and 16 bases separated the two germline ends. CDR3 coding DNA: TGTGCCACCAGCAGAGACCCCCTTGGTGGGGGAAACACCGGGGAGCTGTTTTTT. Translating gives CATSRDPLGGGNTGELFF.

This clone was observed a few times. One end of the junction does not line up with germline, which may come from a read error. The V gene is TRBV5-3, the J gene TRBJ1-5, with D tentatively TRBD1 (5 bases). TRBV5-3 is given ORF status, its function remaining uncertain. This CDR3 region has 15 residues. Written as DNA, the CDR3 is TGTGCCAGAACCTTGATCGGGGGTTGCCGTCAGCCCCAGCATTTT. It is translated as CARTLIGGCRQPQHF.

The chain's CDR3 is CASSLLTDRRNIQYF. DNA of the CDR3: TGTGCCAGCAGCTTACTCACTGACAGGCGGAACATTCAGTACTTC. V gene TRBV7-9 combines with J gene TRBJ2-4; D is perhaps TRBD1 (6 bases). The CDR3 loop spans 15 amino acids. V shed 2 bases and J shed 7 bases, with 15 bases lying between them. CDR1 is SEHNR and CDR2 is FQNEAQ in the germline V gene (reference sequence).

This clone has a single count. CDR3 nucleotide sequence: TGTGCCAGCAGTTTAAGCCAGAATAATGAAAAACTGTTTTTT. Translation: CASSLSQNNEKLFF. V gene TRBV28 combines with J gene TRBJ1-4; D gene ambiguous. The V and J ends lost 2 bases and 4 bases respectively, with 8 bases between them. Germline CDR1 reads MDHEN; CDR2 reads SYDVKM. This CDR3 has 14 residues.

The gene calls are TRBV19 and TRBJ2-3; D uncertain. The length of the CDR3 is 14 residues. Between the trimmed V and J ends, which lost 5 bases and 4 bases, there was a span of 13 bases. CDR1 LNHDA and CDR2 SQIVND come from the germline V gene (reference sequence). The DNA of the CDR3 is TGTGCCAGTAGTCTACTTATGGGATCAGATACGCAGTATTTT. Residues: CASSLLMGSDTQYF.

The chain carries TRBV5-4 and TRBJ2-7, with D possibly TRBD1 on 5 matching bases. Trimming stripped 4 bases from V and 2 bases from J, with 13 bases between. The CDR3 length is 14 residues. CDR1 and CDR2 from the germline V gene are SGHNT and YYREEE (reference sequence). The CDR3 protein is CASSLQGVAYEQYF. The DNA for the CDR3 is TGTGCCAGCAGCCTCCAGGGTGTTGCCTACGAGCAGTACTTC.

This chain links TRBV5-8 with TRBJ2-5; no firm D call. V was clipped by 6 bases and J by 2 bases, with 11 bases between them. The CDR3 covers 13 residues. Germline V gene data show CDR1 as SGHTS and CDR2 as YDEGEE. The CDR3: CASKMYEQETQYF. The DNA of the CDR3 is TGTGCCAGCAAAATGTACGAACAAGAGACCCAGTACTTC. The complete variable domain, with remaining parts taken from reference TRBV5-8 and TRBJ2-5, reads EAGVTQSPTHLIKTRGQQATLRCSPISGHTSVYWYQQALGLGLQFLLWYDEGEERNRGNFPPRFSGRQFPNYSSELNVNALELEDSALYLCASKMYEQETQYFGPGTRLLVL.

Note on this clone: The germline gene is not matched at one end of the junction; a read error may be the cause. The chain uses TRBV5-5 and TRBJ1-1; no definite D call. The germline gives CDR1 SGHKS, CDR2 YYEKEE (reference sequence). There are 13 residues in the CDR3. CDR3 sequence: CASSLDVSSQAFF. The DNA for the CDR3 is TGTGCCAGCAGCTTGGATGTCTCCTCCCAAGCCTTCTTT.

The CDR3 bases are TGTGCCTGGAGTGGGAGGGGTCGCAATCAGCCCCAGCATTTT. Translating it yields CAWSGRGRNQPQHF. This chain uses TRBV30 with TRBJ1-5, with D possibly TRBD1 on 5 matching bases. Trimming took off 1 base at V and 2 bases at J, with 9 bases between the two ends. The CDR3 runs to 14 residues. Per the germline V gene, CDR1 is GTSNPN and CDR2 is SVGIG (reference sequence).

The chain joins TRBV5-6 to TRBJ2-5, with D tentatively TRBD2 (6 bases). Germline values: CDR1 SGHDT, CDR2 YYEEEE. The V end lost 1 base, the J end lost 3 bases, and 10 bases lay between the germline ends. The CDR3 contains 14 residues. Here the CDR3 DNA reads TGTGCCAGCAGCTTGCTTTGGGGGGAAGAGACCCAGTACTTC. This translates into CASSLLWGEETQYF. Full variable domain (missing parts from reference TRBV5-6 and TRBJ2-5): DAGVTQSPTHLIKTRGQQVTLRCSPKSGHDTVSWYQQALGQGPQFIFQYYEEEERQRGNFPDRFSGHQFPNYSSELNVNALLLGDSALYLCASSLLWGEETQYFGPGTRLLVL.

The J gene is TRBJ2-2, the V gene TRBV7-9, with D perhaps matching TRBD2 (6 bases). The V gene lost 3 bases and the J gene lost 7 bases, with 6 bases spanning the gap. The length of the CDR3 is 12 residues. Germline CDR1 is SEHNR and CDR2 is FQNEAQ (reference sequence). The CDR3 sequence: CASSLEGGELFF. DNA of the CDR3: TGTGCCAGCAGCTTGGAGGGCGGGGAGCTGTTTTTT.

Written as DNA, the CDR3 is TGCGCCAGCAGCCCTGGTTCTAGCGGGGCTACCTACGAGCAGTACTTC. Its translation is CASSPGSSGATYEQYF. This chain links TRBV5-1 with TRBJ2-7, with 9 bases identical to TRBD2. Germline V gives CDR1 SGHRS, CDR2 YFSETQ. The CDR3 totals 16 residues. With 4 bases clipped from V and 2 bases from J, the junction kept 10 bases outside the gene matches.

This clone was counted a few times. This chain connects TRBV7-3 to TRBJ2-2, with a tentative D call TRBD2 (5 bases). The CDR3 has 15 amino acids. Trimming shortened V by 0 bases and J by 4 bases, and 9 bases separated the two germline ends. Germline V CDR1 and CDR2: SGHTA, FQGTGA. DNA for the CDR3: TGTGCCAGCAGCTTAACGACCCGGGGCACCGGGGAGCTGTTTTTT. Protein: CASSLTTRGTGELFF.

The chain joins TRBV2 to TRBJ1-4, with TRBD1 identical over 9 bases. In germline, CDR1 is SNHLY, CDR2 FYNNEI. The V segment lost 7 bases and the J segment 1 base; nucleotides outside the gene matches: 1. The CDR3 has 14 residues. The CDR3 DNA reads as TGTGCCAGCACGGGACAGGGAACTAATGAAAAACTGTTTTTT. It specifies CASTGQGTNEKLFF.

The rearrangement links TRBV5-1 to TRBJ2-7; the match to TRBD2 covers 15 bases. Trimming cost V 5 bases and J 4 bases; bases outside gene matches: 7. From germline, CDR1 is SGHRS and CDR2 YFSETQ. CDR3 size: 16 residues. The CDR3 nucleotides are TGCGCCAGCAGTGACGAGGGACTAGCGGGAGGTTACGAGCAGTACTTC. It encodes CASSDEGLAGGYEQYF.

V is TRBV13 and J is TRBJ2-7; the D gene is possibly TRBD2 (5 bases). The germline V gene has CDR1 PRHDT and CDR2 FYEKMQ (reference sequence). The CDR3 is 16 residues long. V lost 4 bases to trimming and J lost 3 bases, with 19 bases between them. DNA for the CDR3: TGTGCCAGCAGCTCCTCCCCCGGAGGTGGTCTCTACGAGCAGTACTTC. It is translated as CASSSSPGGGLYEQYF.

This clone turned up a few times. This CDR3 reads CASSLRSLNTEAFF. CDR3 bases: TGCGCCAGCAGCTTACGTTCCCTAAACACTGAAGCTTTCTTT. The gene calls are TRBV5-1 and TRBJ1-1; no firm D call. Trimming cost V 2 bases and J 2 bases, with 10 bases left between them. The CDR3 spans 14 residues. Germline V gene data show CDR1 as SGHRS and CDR2 as YFSETQ.

The chain couples TRBV6-1 to TRBJ1-5, with D maybe TRBD1 (5 bases). Trimming left V 1 base short and J 4 bases short, with 11 bases between. This CDR3 region has 15 residues. CDR1 MNHNS and CDR2 SASEGT come from the germline V gene. Here the CDR3 reads CASSEGQGQNQPQHF. CDR3 in DNA: TGTGCCAGCAGTGAAGGCCAGGGCCAGAATCAGCCCCAGCATTTT.

The V call is TRBV2, the J call TRBJ1-2; 9 bases are shared with TRBD1. The length of the CDR3 is 16 residues. The ends lost 6 bases at V and 2 bases at J; junction bases unmatched: 10. The V gene's germline CDR1 is SNHLY and CDR2 FYNNEI. The CDR3 loop reads CASRVSSGTGNYGYTF. The CDR3 nucleotides are TGTGCCAGCAGGGTTTCCTCCGGGACAGGGAACTATGGCTACACCTTC.

J is TRBJ2-1 and V is TRBV2; 10 bases are a match to TRBD2. The junction had 6 bases not matched to a gene; V was cut back by 3 bases and J by 10 bases. The germline gives CDR1 SNHLY, CDR2 FYNNEI. The CDR3 is 14 residues long. The CDR3 bases are TGTGCCAGCAGTGAGAGCGGGGGGGACATAGAGCAGTTCTTC. Residues: CASSESGGDIEQFF.